Sequencing of this TCR beta chain was carried out in a study of beta chain features in type 1 diabetes. Across the study: Similarity in age, gender and cell yields was seen between patients and healthy donors.

On this clone itself: Antigen unknown.

Findings and caveats of the study: Healthy donors had naive, central memory and Treg TCRB repertoires that appeared less similar than those seen among patients. Moderate but significant shortening of TCRB CDR3s was recorded in all four CD4+ subsets from Type 1 diabetes patients.

TCRB transcripts that were expressed got sequenced, as all of the isolated RNA had been reverse transcribed. Produced via immunoSEQ multiplex PCR; TCRdb's table is partial and in-frame only. The sample carries 600,000 to 700,000 clones, about an eighth recorded once. CDR3 size: 13 residues. Looked up from germline, CDR1 is GTSNPN and CDR2 is SVGIG (reference sequence). With 7 bases removed from V and 7 bases from J, the gap between germline ends came to 19 bases. The source material was naive CD4+ T cells from blood. This receptor was taken from a man between 25 and 39 years old with type 1 diabetes. The rearrangement links TRBV30 to TRBJ1-2, with D possibly TRBD1 on 5 matching bases. The CDR3 loop is CASKGTGQGGYTF. CDR3 nucleotides: TGTGCCTCTAAAGGAACGGGTCAGGGTGGCTACACCTTC.